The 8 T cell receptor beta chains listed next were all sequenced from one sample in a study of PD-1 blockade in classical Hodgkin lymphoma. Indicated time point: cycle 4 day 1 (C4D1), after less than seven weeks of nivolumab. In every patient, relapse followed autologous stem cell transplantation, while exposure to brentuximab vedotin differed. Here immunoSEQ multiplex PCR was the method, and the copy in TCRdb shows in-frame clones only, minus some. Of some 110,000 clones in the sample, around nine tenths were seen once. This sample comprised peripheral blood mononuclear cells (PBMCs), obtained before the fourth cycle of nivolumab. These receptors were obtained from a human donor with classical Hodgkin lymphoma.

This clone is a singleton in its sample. The CDR3 DNA is TGTGCCAGTCGGGGACAGTTCAATCAGCCCCAGCATTTT. Translated: CASRGQFNQPQHF. The chain uses TRBV19 and TRBJ1-5; 7 nucleotides align to TRBD1. In germline, CDR1 is LNHDA, CDR2 SQIVND (reference sequence). V shed 8 bases, J shed 3 bases, and the junction held 4 bases outside the gene matches. The CDR3 is 13 residues long.

The CDR3 DNA reads TGCGCCAGCAGCTTGGTCGGGGGCTCGAACACCGGGGAGCTGTTTTTT. Its translation: CASSLVGGSNTGELFF. The chain is built from TRBV5-1 and TRBJ2-2; the D gene could be TRBD1 or TRBD2 (6 bases each). The V gene's germline CDR1 is SGHRS and CDR2 YFSETQ. The CDR3 runs to 16 residues. V was shortened by 0 bases and J by 0 bases, with 9 bases between the two germline ends.

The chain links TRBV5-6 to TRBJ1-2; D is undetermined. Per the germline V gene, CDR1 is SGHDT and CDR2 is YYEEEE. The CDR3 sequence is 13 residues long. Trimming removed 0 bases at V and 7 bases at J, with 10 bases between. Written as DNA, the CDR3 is TGTGCCAGCAGCTTGGCTGCGGGTAGTGGCTACACCTTC. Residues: CASSLAAGSGYTF. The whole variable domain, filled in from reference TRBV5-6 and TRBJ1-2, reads DAGVTQSPTHLIKTRGQQVTLRCSPKSGHDTVSWYQQALGQGPQFIFQYYEEEERQRGNFPDRFSGHQFPNYSSELNVNALLLGDSALYLCASSLAAGSGYTFGSGTRLTVV.

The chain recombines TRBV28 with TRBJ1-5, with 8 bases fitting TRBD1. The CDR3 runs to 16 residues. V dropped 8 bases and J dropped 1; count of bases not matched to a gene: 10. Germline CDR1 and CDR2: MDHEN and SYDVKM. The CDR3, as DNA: TGTGCCAGCCGGTGGGGAGGACAGGGAAGCAATCAGCCCCAGCATTTT. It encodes CASRWGGQGSNQPQHF.

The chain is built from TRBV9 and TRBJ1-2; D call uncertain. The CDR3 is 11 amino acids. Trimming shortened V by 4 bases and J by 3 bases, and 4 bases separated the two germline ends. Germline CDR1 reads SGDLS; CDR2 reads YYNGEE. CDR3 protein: CASSSYYGYTF. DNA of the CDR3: TGTGCCAGCAGCTCGTACTATGGCTACACCTTC.

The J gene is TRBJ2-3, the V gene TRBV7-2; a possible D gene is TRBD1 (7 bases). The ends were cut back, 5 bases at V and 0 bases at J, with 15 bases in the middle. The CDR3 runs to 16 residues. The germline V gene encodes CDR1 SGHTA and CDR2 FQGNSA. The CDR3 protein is CASSPRDSISTDTQYF. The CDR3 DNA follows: TGTGCCAGCAGCCCGCGGGACAGTATTAGCACAGATACGCAGTATTTT.

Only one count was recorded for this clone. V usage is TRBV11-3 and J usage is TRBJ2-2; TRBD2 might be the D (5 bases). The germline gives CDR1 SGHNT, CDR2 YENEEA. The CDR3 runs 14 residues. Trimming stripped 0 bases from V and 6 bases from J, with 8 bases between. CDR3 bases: TGTGCCAGCAGCTTAGACCCGGGATCCGGGGAGCTGTTTTTT. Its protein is CASSLDPGSGELFF.

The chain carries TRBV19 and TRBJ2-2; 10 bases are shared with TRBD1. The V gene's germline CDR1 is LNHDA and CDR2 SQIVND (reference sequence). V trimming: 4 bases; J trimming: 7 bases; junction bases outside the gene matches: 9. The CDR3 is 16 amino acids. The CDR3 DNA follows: TGTGCCAGTAGTAGCTGGGGACAGGGGAGATACGGGGAGCTGTTTTTT. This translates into CASSSWGQGRYGELFF. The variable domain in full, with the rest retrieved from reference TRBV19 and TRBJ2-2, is DGGITQSPKYLFRKEGQNVTLSCEQNLNHDAMYWYRQDPGQGLRLIYYSQIVNDFQKGDIAEGYSVSREKKESFPLTVTSAQKNPTAFYLCASSSWGQGRYGELFFGEGSRLTVL.